These T cell receptor beta chains were read from a single sample in a study of identifying expanded T cells in peripheral blood. Clones were sequenced by immunoSEQ multiplex PCR, and TCRdb holds only the in-frame ones, with some missing. The sample carries about 91,000 clones, about 91% recorded once. The sample comprised blood. These receptors all stem from a person between 18 and 69 years old in good health. The conserved cysteine and the conserved F or W are not part of the CDR3 here. Each record gives: V gene, J gene, CDR3 protein.

>TRBV2|TRBJ2-2
ASSEGLPGELF
>TRBV7-9|TRBJ1-2
ASSLGGVYGYT
>TRBV7-9|TRBJ1-1
ASSLAGNTEAF
>TRBV27|TRBJ1-5
ASRGGVDQPQH
>TRBV30|TRBJ2-6
AWSVLPSGANVLT
>TRBV7-3|TRBJ2-7
ASSLKGTGAREQY
>TRBV4-1|TRBJ2-7
ASSPDGAVSEQY
>TRBV10-3|TRBJ1-2
AIRETGAVYGYT
>TRBV5-4|TRBJ1-2
ASSRMGGDGYGYT
>TRBV25-1|TRBJ1-1
ASSGDQGAHSEAF
>TRBV5-7|TRBJ1-4
ASSLEGNGEKLF
>TRBV29-1|TRBJ2-3
SVGQAISGDTQY
>TRBV7-9|TRBJ2-7
ASSLATGGEQY